This entry lists 21 T cell receptor beta chains sequenced from one sample in a study of siplizumab effects on memory and regulatory T cells. The assay was immunoSEQ multiplex PCR, and TCRdb's table has in-frame clones only and misses some. The sample has some 120,000 clones; around 94% are singletons. Specimen: non-Treg CD4+ T cells sorted from blood. Receptors were obtained from a human donor in good health.

The J gene is TRBJ1-1, the V gene TRBV6-5; D not resolved. CDR3 size: 13 residues. Germline CDR1 and CDR2: MNHEY and SVGAGI. The ends were cut back, 10 bases at V and 1 base at J, with 13 bases in the middle. For the CDR3, the DNA is TGTGCCACCCAAAGGCAGGCGAACACTGAAGCTTTCTTT. This gives the protein CATQRQANTEAFF.

This clone has just one count. The V and J genes are TRBV20-1 and TRBJ1-1; D may be TRBD1 (5 bases). Germline CDR1 reads DFQATT; CDR2 reads SNEGSKA (reference sequence). The CDR3 totals 11 residues. The V and J ends lost 3 bases and 9 bases respectively, with 11 bases between them. Here the CDR3 DNA reads TGCAGTGCTAGGCAGGGTGCTCAAGCTTTCTTT. Protein product: CSARQGAQAFF.

The chain joins TRBV29-1 to TRBJ2-7; 10 bases are a match to TRBD1. V shed 0 bases and J 4 bases; nucleotides not matched to a gene: 9. Per the germline V gene, CDR1 is SQVTM and CDR2 is ANQGSEA. The CDR3 consists of 16 residues. This CDR3 reads CSVEEGGDRGRYEQYF. In DNA form, the CDR3 reads TGCAGCGTTGAAGAAGGAGGGGACAGGGGTCGGTACGAGCAGTACTTC.

The rearrangement uses TRBV15 and TRBJ2-2; a weak D match, TRBD2 (5 bases). The CDR3 loop spans 17 amino acids. The V end lost 6 bases, the J end lost 1 base, and 18 bases lay between the germline ends. The germline CDR1 and CDR2 sequences are LNHNV and YYDKDF (reference sequence). The DNA of the CDR3 is TGTGCCACCAGGGGTCAGTTCGACTACAAGAACACCGGGGAGCTGTTTTTT. Its translation is CATRGQFDYKNTGELFF.

The chain is built from TRBV4-1 and TRBJ1-1; D remains ambiguous. Trimming took off 6 bases at V and 0 bases at J, with 20 bases between the two ends. This CDR3 is built from 17 residues. Germline CDR1 MGHRA, CDR2 YSYEKL. Here the CDR3 DNA reads TGCGCCAGCAGGGACGTGCTGCGTTCAGGTATGAACACTGAAGCTTTCTTT. Residues: CASRDVLRSGMNTEAFF.

The rearrangement links TRBV7-8 to TRBJ2-7, with D possibly matching TRBD2 (5 bases). The CDR3 contains 12 residues. Germline values: CDR1 SGHVS, CDR2 FQNEAQ. Trimming pared 4 bases from V and 6 bases from J, leaving 10 bases between. CDR3 bases: TGTGCCAGCAGCTCGGAGGTCGGCGAGCAGTACTTC. Its protein is CASSSEVGEQYF.

This chain uses TRBV19 with TRBJ2-1; D may be TRBD2 (6 bases). Germline CDR1 and CDR2: LNHDA and SQIVND (reference sequence). The CDR3 covers 12 residues. Trimming cost V 4 bases and J 7 bases, with 8 bases left between them. The CDR3 protein is CASSTGVNEQFF. CDR3 DNA: TGTGCCAGTAGTACGGGGGTGAATGAGCAGTTCTTC.

The chain employs TRBV7-3 and TRBJ2-7; D is undetermined. The V end was cut by 2 bases, the J end by 5 bases, with 16 bases between. The CDR3 is 15 residues long. Germline V gene lookup returns CDR1 SGHTA and CDR2 FQGTGA. The CDR3 nucleotides are TGTGCCAGCAGCTTAGCGTCTAATAGCTTCCACGAGCAGTACTTC. It specifies CASSLASNSFHEQYF. Full variable domain (rest looked up from reference TRBV7-3 and TRBJ2-7): GAGVSQTPSNKVTEKGKYVELRCDPISGHTALYWYRQSLGQGPEFLIYFQGTGAADDSGLPNDRFFAVRPEGSVSTLKIQRTERGDSAVYLCASSLASNSFHEQYFGPGTRLTVT.

V is TRBV5-4 and J is TRBJ1-2; no clear D gene. Germline V gene sequence: CDR1 SGHNT, CDR2 YYREEE (reference sequence). V lost 3 bases, J lost 3 bases, and 3 bases lay in between. The CDR3 length is 11 residues. The CDR3 reads CASSSDYGYTF. For the CDR3, the DNA is TGTGCCAGCAGCTCAGACTATGGCTACACCTTC. The complete variable domain, with remaining parts taken from reference TRBV5-4 and TRBJ1-2, reads ETGVTQSPTHLIKTRGQQVTLRCSSQSGHNTVSWYQQALGQGPQFIFQYYREEENGRGNFPPRFSGLQFPNYSSELNVNALELDDSALYLCASSSDYGYTFGSGTRLTVV.

The gene calls are TRBV6-5 and TRBJ1-3, with D maybe TRBD1 (5 bases). The CDR3 spans 15 residues. V lost 6 bases and J lost 0, with 12 bases in between. CDR1 and CDR2 from the germline V gene are MNHEY and SVGAGI. The CDR3 sequence is CASSRDSYSGNTIYF. In DNA, the CDR3 is TGTGCCAGCAGCCGCGACAGTTACTCTGGAAACACCATATATTTT.

This chain connects TRBV10-1 to TRBJ2-1; D possibly uses TRBD1 or TRBD2 (5 bases each). Looked up from germline, CDR1 is WNHNN and CDR2 is SYGVQD (reference sequence). The CDR3 loop spans 14 amino acids. The V end lost 6 bases, the J end lost 9 bases, and 18 bases lay between the germline ends. As DNA, the CDR3 is TGCGCCAGCAGGGCCGGGGCCAAAGGCCGTGAGCAGTTCTTC. Protein sequence: CASRAGAKGREQFF.

This clone occurred once. The rearrangement uses TRBV6-6 and TRBJ2-1; 13 nucleotides align to TRBD2. Per the germline V gene, CDR1 is MNHNY and CDR2 is SVGAGI (reference sequence). The junction had 3 bases not matched to a gene; V was cut back by 6 bases and J by 4 bases. The CDR3 covers 15 residues. CDR3 coding DNA: TGTGCCAGCAGATCGACTAGCGGGGGGTACAATGAGCAGTTCTTC. Translated: CASRSTSGGYNEQFF.

V gene TRBV7-2 combines with J gene TRBJ1-5; no firm D call. The CDR3 runs 13 residues. The germline CDR1 and CDR2 sequences are SGHTA and FQGNSA. V was cut by 4 bases and J by 4 bases, with 8 bases left in between. Here the CDR3 reads CASSSGRNQPQHF. DNA of the CDR3: TGTGCCAGCAGCTCGGGTCGGAATCAGCCCCAGCATTTT.

V usage is TRBV5-1 and J usage is TRBJ2-5; TRBD1 aligns across 8 bases. V shed 7 bases, J shed 3 bases, and the junction held 5 bases outside the gene matches. This CDR3 is 13 amino acids long. CDR1 is SGHRS and CDR2 is YFSETQ in the germline V gene. CDR3 sequence: CASSGTGEETQYF. In DNA form, the CDR3 reads TGCGCCAGCTCCGGGACAGGAGAAGAGACCCAGTACTTC.

The chain carries TRBV19 and TRBJ1-4; 8 bases line up with TRBD1. The CDR3 extends over 13 amino acids. The germline gives CDR1 LNHDA, CDR2 SQIVND (reference sequence). V lost 7 bases to trimming and J lost 5 bases; unmatched junction nucleotides: 3. The CDR3: CASKGQENEKLFF. The CDR3 DNA sequence: TGTGCCAGTAAGGGACAGGAGAATGAAAAACTGTTTTTT.

V and J are TRBV5-1 and TRBJ2-1, with 10 bases matching TRBD2. CDR1 is SGHRS and CDR2 is YFSETQ in the germline V gene. The CDR3 length is 15 residues. V dropped 4 bases and J dropped 4; count of bases not matched to a gene: 5. The CDR3 nucleotides read TGCGCCAGCAGCGGGGCTAGCGGGAGTTACAATGAGCAGTTCTTC. Translation: CASSGASGSYNEQFF.

The rearrangement uses TRBV18 and TRBJ2-5; tentative D call: TRBD2 (6 bases). V shed 4 bases and J shed 1 base, with 10 bases lying between them. Germline V gives CDR1 KGHSH, CDR2 LQKENI. This CDR3 has 14 amino acids. DNA of the CDR3: TGTGCCAGCTCACTACGGACTACCCAAGAGACCCAGTACTTC. Its protein is CASSLRTTQETQYF.

This chain connects TRBV18 to TRBJ2-7, with D tentatively TRBD1 (5 bases). V shed 6 bases and J shed 1 base, with 10 bases lying between them. Germline CDR1 and CDR2: KGHSH and LQKENI. This CDR3 is 13 amino acids long. The CDR3 DNA reads TGTGCCAGCTCGACGACAGAATCCTACGAGCAGTACTTC. Translation gives CASSTTESYEQYF.

The DNA for the CDR3 is TGTGCCAGCAGTGAAGTAGAGGGGGGCTACACCTTC. It is translated as CASSEVEGGYTF. The V call is TRBV25-1, the J call TRBJ1-2, with D possibly being TRBD1 (5 bases). Germline CDR1 and CDR2: MGHDK and SYGVNS. V lost 2 bases and J 8 bases, leaving 9 bases between the germline ends. This CDR3 has 12 amino acids.

The chain has TRBV5-4 and TRBJ2-5, with 8 bases aligning to TRBD2. V lost 4 bases to trimming and J lost 5 bases; unmatched junction nucleotides: 7. Per the germline V gene, CDR1 is SGHNT and CDR2 is YYREEE (reference sequence). The CDR3 has 14 amino acids. The CDR3 nucleotides read TGTGCCAGCAGCCGGGAAACTAGCGGCGAGACCCAGTACTTC. Translation gives CASSRETSGETQYF.

The rearrangement links TRBV2 to TRBJ2-5, with D possibly TRBD2 on 6 matching bases. The CDR3 loop spans 13 amino acids. Germline loops: CDR1 SNHLY, CDR2 FYNNEI. V was pared by 5 bases and J by 4 bases, with 11 bases between. This CDR3 reads CASSSGDRETQYF. CDR3 bases: TGTGCCAGCAGTTCGGGGGATAGAGAGACCCAGTACTTC. Full variable domain (remainder filled in from reference TRBV2 and TRBJ2-5): EPEVTQTPSHQVTQMGQEVILRCVPISNHLYFYWYRQILGQKVEFLVSFYNNEISEKSEIFDDQFSVERPDGSNFTLKIRSTKLEDSAMYFCASSSGDRETQYFGPGTRLLVL.